A single sample gave rise to the 24 T cell receptor beta chains below, sequenced in a study of neoadjuvant anti-PD-1 for oral cavity cancer listed by TCRdb under 2021. To prepare the library, the immunoSEQ multiplex PCR assay was applied. The immuneACCESS repertoire file appears here via TCRdb, limited to in-frame rearrangements. These files lack a portion of the clones; in checked studies, under half of the deficit traces to unresolved V genes, and the cause of the others is not known. The sample table shows more than 8,000 clones, and 50% to 80% are seen once. The ten most abundant clones make up 4% to 5.5% of the sample. Interpreted using the paper, the time point label stands for: after neoadjuvant nivolumab, at surgical resection. The starting material was PBMCs, obtained after nivolumab (anti-PD-1) treatment. The receptors stem from a person between 35 and 79 years old with oral cavity squamous cell carcinoma.

This chain links TRBV6-1 with TRBJ1-1, with a weak D call TRBD1 (6 bases). The ends were cut back, 3 bases at V and 4 bases at J, with 18 bases in the middle. The CDR3 consists of 16 residues. Germline CDR1 is MNHNS and CDR2 is SASEGT. The CDR3 bases are TGTGCCAGCAGTGATAAGGGTGGGGGGCGTTCCACTGAAGCTTTCTTT. This encodes CASSDKGGGRSTEAFF.

This clone was seen more than once but under ten times. This chain joins TRBV7-3 and TRBJ1-5; 11 positions agree with TRBD1. Trimming took 4 bases from V and 11 from J; bases not matched to a gene: 13. Germline CDR1 reads SGHTA; CDR2 reads FQGTGA. This CDR3 contains 16 residues. The CDR3 sequence: CASSSRGTGGKVAQHF. The CDR3 DNA sequence: TGTGCCAGCAGCTCCCGGGGGACAGGGGGTAAGGTAGCCCAGCATTTT.

The chain joins TRBV6-5 to TRBJ2-5; possibly TRBD1 or TRBD2 for D (6 bases each). This CDR3 contains 14 residues. Trimming removed 2 bases from V and 5 bases from J, with 12 bases in between. Germline V gives CDR1 MNHEY, CDR2 SVGAGI. The CDR3 region is CASSYPGAGETQYF. CDR3 DNA: TGTGCCAGCAGTTACCCGGGGGCGGGGGAGACCCAGTACTTC.

This clone appeared once. The chain couples TRBV7-9 to TRBJ2-5, with D possibly being TRBD2 (6 bases). Trimming took 1 base from V and 4 from J, leaving 10 bases between them. Germline CDR1 SEHNR, CDR2 FQNEAQ (reference sequence). The CDR3 length is 14 residues. The CDR3 bases are TGTGCCAGCAGCTTAGACGCCGGGGGAGAGACCCAGTACTTC. Translated, it gives CASSLDAGGETQYF.

J is TRBJ2-4 and V is TRBV27; 12 bases are a match to TRBD2. This CDR3 has 14 residues. Looked up from germline, CDR1 is MNHEY and CDR2 is SMNVEV (reference sequence). With 4 bases clipped from V and 9 bases from J, the junction kept 4 bases outside the gene matches. CDR3 amino acids: CASSSTSGSLIQYF. The CDR3 nucleotides read TGTGCCAGCAGTTCGACTAGCGGGAGCCTCATTCAGTACTTC.

The chain couples TRBV27 to TRBJ2-5; 14 bases are shared with TRBD2. Germline V gene sequence: CDR1 MNHEY, CDR2 SMNVEV (reference sequence). This CDR3 is built from 14 residues. After removal of 8 bases from V and 6 bases from J, the junction contained 5 bases not matched to a gene. As DNA, the CDR3 is TGTGCCAGCTGGACTAGCGGGAGGAGGCAGACCCAGTACTTC. Its protein is CASWTSGRRQTQYF.

This clone appeared a few times. The chain carries TRBV11-3 and TRBJ2-7; 10 nucleotides match TRBD2. Germline-derived CDR1 and CDR2 are SGHNT and YENEEA. CDR3 size: 15 residues. V was clipped by 4 bases and J by 6 bases; unmatched bases: 9. The CDR3 loop reads CASSSGGPSGGEQYF. Written as DNA, the CDR3 is TGTGCCAGCAGCTCGGGTGGCCCTAGCGGGGGCGAGCAGTACTTC.

The sample holds a few counts of this clone. The rearrangement joins TRBV6-1 to TRBJ1-6; 10 bases are shared with TRBD1. The CDR3 contains 15 residues. Trimming at V came to 4 bases and at J to 14 bases, leaving 11 bases not matched to a gene. Germline lookup yields CDR1 MNHNS and CDR2 SASEGT. The CDR3 loop is CASSGQGAPIGTLHF. CDR3 DNA: TGTGCCAGCAGTGGACAGGGGGCCCCAATTGGGACCCTCCACTTT.

The rearrangement links TRBV7-9 to TRBJ1-1, with unresolved D. The CDR3 length is 13 residues. CDR1 SEHNR and CDR2 FQNEAQ come from the germline V gene (reference sequence). Trimming pared 1 base from V and 4 bases from J, leaving 7 bases between. The CDR3 is CASSLDSPTEAFF. The CDR3 DNA sequence: TGTGCCAGCAGCTTAGACTCACCCACTGAAGCTTTCTTT.

The chain combines TRBV5-4 with TRBJ2-1; TRBD2 matches 10 bases. The CDR3 consists of 12 residues. V dropped 5 bases and J dropped 9; count of bases not matched to a gene: 2. Germline lookup yields CDR1 SGHNT and CDR2 YYREEE (reference sequence). The CDR3 DNA sequence: TGTGCCAGCAGGCGGACTAGCGGTGAGCAGTTCTTC. Translated, it gives CASRRTSGEQFF.

The rearrangement joins TRBV10-3 to TRBJ1-1, with TRBD1 identical over 9 bases. The CDR3 is 12 residues long. Germline assignment: CDR1 ENHRY and CDR2 SYGVKD. J lost 10 bases, V lost 6 bases, and 6 bases had no gene match. The CDR3 sequence is CAISTGGGGAFF. In DNA, the CDR3 is TGTGCCATCAGCACAGGGGGCGGAGGAGCTTTCTTT.

The V gene is TRBV27, the J gene TRBJ1-1; 10 bases are a match to TRBD1. The J segment lost 0 bases and the V segment lost 6 bases, leaving 7 bases of the junction unmatched. The CDR3 covers 16 residues. Germline assignment: CDR1 MNHEY and CDR2 SMNVEV (reference sequence). The CDR3, as DNA: TGTGCCAGCAGCCAAGGGACAGGGGTCATGAACACTGAAGCTTTCTTT. Its translation is CASSQGTGVMNTEAFF.

The chain is built from TRBV5-1 and TRBJ1-5; a weak D match, TRBD1 (5 bases). There are 13 residues in the CDR3. V was clipped by 0 bases and J by 5 bases, with 6 bases between them. Germline lookup yields CDR1 SGHRS and CDR2 YFSETQ. The CDR3 coding sequence is TGCGCCAGCAGCTTGGCGGGGGATCAGCCCCAGCATTTT. Its protein is CASSLAGDQPQHF.

V usage is TRBV21-1 and J usage is TRBJ1-1; the D call TRBD1 from the table was never checked on the DNA. TRBV21-1 is a documented pseudogene. The CDR3 extends over 15 amino acids. The CDR3, as DNA: TGTGCCAGCAGACGTTTCCACACAATTCGCACTGAAGCTTTCTTT. Translation gives CASRRFHTIRTEAFF.

The gene calls are TRBV5-8 and TRBJ1-5, with D uncertain. Germline V lookup: CDR1 SGHTS, CDR2 YDEGEE. The V end lost 4 bases, the J end lost 7 bases, and 12 bases lay between the germline ends. The CDR3 spans 13 residues. The CDR3 protein is CASSRQIDQPQHF. Written as DNA, the CDR3 is TGTGCCAGCAGCAGGCAGATCGACCAGCCCCAGCATTTT.

The genes are TRBV7-6 and TRBJ2-2; D remains unclear. V dropped 5 bases and J dropped 5 bases, with 12 bases sitting between them. Germline V gives CDR1 SGHVS, CDR2 FNYEAQ. CDR3 length equals 14 residues. The CDR3 region has the DNA TGTGCCAGCAGCCCGAACGCGGTAACCGGGGAGCTGTTTTTT. Translated: CASSPNAVTGELFF. The variable domain in full, with the rest retrieved from reference TRBV7-6 and TRBJ2-2, is GAGVSQSPRYKVTKRGQDVALRCDPISGHVSLYWYRQALGQGPEFLTYFNYEAQQDKSGLPNDRFSAERPEGSISTLTIQRTEQRDSAMYRCASSPNAVTGELFFGEGSRLTVL.

The rearrangement joins TRBV20-1 to TRBJ2-3, with D unresolved. Trimming shortened V by 4 bases and J by 7 bases, and 9 bases separated the two germline ends. Germline values: CDR1 DFQATT, CDR2 SNEGSKA (reference sequence). The CDR3 consists of 11 residues. Here the CDR3 reads CSAIEINTQYF. The CDR3 bases are TGCAGTGCTATCGAGATCAATACGCAGTATTTT.

The rearrangement joins TRBV7-3 to TRBJ1-1; D may be TRBD1 (5 bases). This CDR3 spans 14 amino acids. Trimming pared 3 bases from V and 5 bases from J, leaving 13 bases between. The germline V gene encodes CDR1 SGHTA and CDR2 FQGTGA. The CDR3 region is CASSFSGARTEAFF. CDR3 bases: TGTGCCAGCAGCTTCTCCGGGGCGCGGACTGAAGCTTTCTTT.

The chain employs TRBV5-8 and TRBJ2-3, with D perhaps matching TRBD1 (5 bases). Germline V CDR1 and CDR2: SGHTS, YDEGEE. V was shortened by 0 bases and J by 0 bases, with 11 bases between the two germline ends. The length of the CDR3 is 16 residues. CDR3 amino acids: CASSLAVTASTDTQYF. The CDR3 nucleotides are TGTGCCAGCAGCTTGGCCGTGACAGCCAGCACAGATACGCAGTATTTT.

The chain recombines TRBV29-1 with TRBJ1-3; TRBD1 is a possible D gene (6 bases). V was clipped by 6 bases and J by 12 bases, with 15 bases between them. CDR1 and CDR2 (germline): SQVTM, ANQGSEA. The CDR3 covers 11 residues. The CDR3 here is CSVLDRGNIYF. The CDR3, as DNA: TGCAGCGTACTGGACAGAGGAAACATATATTTT.

The chain carries TRBV27 and TRBJ2-1; D gene ambiguous. The CDR3 totals 16 residues. Germline-derived CDR1 and CDR2 are MNHEY and SMNVEV (reference sequence). Trimming cost V 0 bases and J 4 bases, with 13 bases left between them. CDR3 sequence reads: CASSLSDTLGYNEQFF. The CDR3 DNA reads as TGTGCCAGCAGTTTATCCGACACCTTAGGGTACAATGAGCAGTTCTTC.

This clone was seen once. The V and J genes are TRBV7-3 and TRBJ2-5; no reliable D call. Germline CDR1 SGHTA, CDR2 FQGTGA. The CDR3 runs 13 residues. Trimming removed 2 bases from V and 5 bases from J, with 9 bases in between. The CDR3 coding sequence is TGTGCCAGCAGCTTACGCCCTTTGGAGACCCAGTACTTC. This sequence encodes CASSLRPLETQYF.

The CDR3 DNA reads TGCGCCAGCAGTCGCCCGGGGGAGACCCAGTACTTC. This sequence encodes CASSRPGETQYF. The V and J genes are TRBV10-2 and TRBJ2-5; tentatively, D is TRBD2 (5 bases). The CDR3 length is 12 residues. The germline CDR1 and CDR2 sequences are WSHSY and SAAADI. V gave up 5 bases and J gave up 5 bases, with 9 bases separating them.

The chain recombines TRBV7-8 with TRBJ2-6, with D unclear. The CDR3 is 15 amino acids. Germline V lookup: CDR1 SGHVS, CDR2 FQNEAQ. V lost 5 bases, J lost 0 bases, and 8 bases lay in between. The CDR3 bases are TGTGCCAGCAGCCCTCGCTTCTCTGGGGCCAACGTCCTGACTTTC. It encodes CASSPRFSGANVLTF.